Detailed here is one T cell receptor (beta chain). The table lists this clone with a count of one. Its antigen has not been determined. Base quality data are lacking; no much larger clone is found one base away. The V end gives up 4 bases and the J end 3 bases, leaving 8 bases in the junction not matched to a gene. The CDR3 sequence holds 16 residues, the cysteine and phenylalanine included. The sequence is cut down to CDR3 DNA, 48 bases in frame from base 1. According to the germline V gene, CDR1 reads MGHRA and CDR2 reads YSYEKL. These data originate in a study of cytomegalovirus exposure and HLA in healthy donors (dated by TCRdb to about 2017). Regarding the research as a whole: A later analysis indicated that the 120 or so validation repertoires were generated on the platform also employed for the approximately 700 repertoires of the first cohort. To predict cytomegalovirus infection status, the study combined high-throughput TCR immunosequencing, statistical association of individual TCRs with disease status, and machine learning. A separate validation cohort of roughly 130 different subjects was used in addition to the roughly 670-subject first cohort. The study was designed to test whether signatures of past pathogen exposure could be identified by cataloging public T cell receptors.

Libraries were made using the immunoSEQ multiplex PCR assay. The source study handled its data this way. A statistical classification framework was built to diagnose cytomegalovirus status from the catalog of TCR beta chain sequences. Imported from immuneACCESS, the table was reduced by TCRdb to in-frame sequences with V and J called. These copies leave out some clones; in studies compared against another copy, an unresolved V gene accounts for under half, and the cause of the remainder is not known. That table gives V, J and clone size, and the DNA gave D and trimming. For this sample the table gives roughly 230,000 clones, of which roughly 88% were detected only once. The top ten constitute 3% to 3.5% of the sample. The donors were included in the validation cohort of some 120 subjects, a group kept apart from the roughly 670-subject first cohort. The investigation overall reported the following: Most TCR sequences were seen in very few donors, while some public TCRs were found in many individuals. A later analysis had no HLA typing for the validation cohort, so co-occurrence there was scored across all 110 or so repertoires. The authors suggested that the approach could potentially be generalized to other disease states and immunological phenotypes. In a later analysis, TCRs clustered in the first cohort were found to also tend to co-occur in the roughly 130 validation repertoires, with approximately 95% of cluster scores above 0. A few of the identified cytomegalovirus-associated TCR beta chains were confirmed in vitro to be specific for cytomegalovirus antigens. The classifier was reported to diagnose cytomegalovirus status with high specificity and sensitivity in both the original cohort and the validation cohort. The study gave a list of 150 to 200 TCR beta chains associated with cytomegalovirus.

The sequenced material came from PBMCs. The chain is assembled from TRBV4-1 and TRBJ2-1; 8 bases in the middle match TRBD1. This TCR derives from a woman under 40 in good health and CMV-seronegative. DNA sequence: TGCGCCAGCAGCCCCCAGGGGGCCGGCTACTACAATGAGCAGTTCTTC. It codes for CASSPQGAGYYNEQFF.